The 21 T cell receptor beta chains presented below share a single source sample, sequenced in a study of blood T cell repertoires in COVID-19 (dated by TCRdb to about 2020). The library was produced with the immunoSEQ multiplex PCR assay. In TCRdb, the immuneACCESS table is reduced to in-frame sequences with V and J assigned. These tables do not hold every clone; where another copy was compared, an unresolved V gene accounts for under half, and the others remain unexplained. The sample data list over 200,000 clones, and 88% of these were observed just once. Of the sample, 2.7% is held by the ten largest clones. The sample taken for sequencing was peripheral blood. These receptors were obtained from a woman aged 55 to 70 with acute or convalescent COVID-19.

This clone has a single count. This chain's CDR3 is CASSVGLSQSGELFF. CDR3 DNA sequence: TGTGCCAGCAGCGTGGGGCTCTCGCAGAGCGGGGAGCTGTTTTTT. This sequence joins TRBV9 and TRBJ2-2, with D perhaps matching TRBD1 (5 bases). V was shortened by 2 bases and J by 7 bases, with 15 bases between the two germline ends. CDR3 length: 15 residues. Germline V gives CDR1 SGDLS, CDR2 YYNGEE.

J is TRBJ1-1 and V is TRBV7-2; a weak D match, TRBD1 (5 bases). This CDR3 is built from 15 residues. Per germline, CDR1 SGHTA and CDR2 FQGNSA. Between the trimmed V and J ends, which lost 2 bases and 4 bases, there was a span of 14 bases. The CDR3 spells CASSLWGGGATEAFF. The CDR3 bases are TGTGCCAGCAGCTTATGGGGCGGGGGAGCCACTGAAGCTTTCTTT.

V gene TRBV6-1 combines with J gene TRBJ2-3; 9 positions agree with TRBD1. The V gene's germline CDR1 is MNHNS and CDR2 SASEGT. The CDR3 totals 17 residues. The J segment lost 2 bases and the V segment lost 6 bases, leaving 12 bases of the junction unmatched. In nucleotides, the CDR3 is TGTGCCAGCAGAGAATTCCGGGACAGGGTTTACACAGATACGCAGTATTTT. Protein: CASREFRDRVYTDTQYF.

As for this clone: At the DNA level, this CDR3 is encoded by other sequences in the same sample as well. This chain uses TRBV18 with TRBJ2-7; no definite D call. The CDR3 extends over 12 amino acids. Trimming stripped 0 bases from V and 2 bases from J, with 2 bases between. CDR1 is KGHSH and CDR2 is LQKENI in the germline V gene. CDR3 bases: TGTGCCAGCTCACCACCTACCTACGAGCAGTACTTC. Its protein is CASSPPTYEQYF.

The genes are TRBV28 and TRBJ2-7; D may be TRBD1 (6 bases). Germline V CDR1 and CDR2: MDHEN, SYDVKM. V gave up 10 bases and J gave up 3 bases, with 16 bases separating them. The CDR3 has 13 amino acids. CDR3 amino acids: CATLTGPFYEQYF. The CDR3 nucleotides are TGTGCCACCTTGACAGGCCCTTTCTACGAGCAGTACTTC.

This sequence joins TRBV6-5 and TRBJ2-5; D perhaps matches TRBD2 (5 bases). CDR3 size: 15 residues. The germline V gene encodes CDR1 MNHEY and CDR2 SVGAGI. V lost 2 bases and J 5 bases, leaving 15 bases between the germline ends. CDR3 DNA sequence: TGTGCCAGCAGTTACCTCGGAGGCTCGGGGGAGACCCAGTACTTC. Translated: CASSYLGGSGETQYF.

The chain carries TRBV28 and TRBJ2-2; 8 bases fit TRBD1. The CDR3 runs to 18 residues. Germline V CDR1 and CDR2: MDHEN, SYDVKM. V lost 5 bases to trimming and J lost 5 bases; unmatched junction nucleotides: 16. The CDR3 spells CASSPSQDRAWGTGELFF. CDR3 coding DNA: TGTGCCAGCAGTCCCTCCCAGGACAGGGCTTGGGGTACCGGGGAGCTGTTTTTT. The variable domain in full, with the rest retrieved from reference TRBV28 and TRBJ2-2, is DVKVTQSSRYLVKRTGEKVFLECVQDMDHENMFWYRQDPGLGLRLIYFSYDVKMKEKGDIPEGYSVSREKKERFSLILESASTNQTSMYLCASSPSQDRAWGTGELFFGEGSRLTVL.

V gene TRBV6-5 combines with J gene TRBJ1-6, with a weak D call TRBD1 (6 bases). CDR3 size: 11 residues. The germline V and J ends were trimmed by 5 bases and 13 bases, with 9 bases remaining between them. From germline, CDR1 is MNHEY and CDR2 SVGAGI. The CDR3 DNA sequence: TGTGCCAGCAGTAAACAGGGTCCCCTCCACTTT. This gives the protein CASSKQGPLHF.

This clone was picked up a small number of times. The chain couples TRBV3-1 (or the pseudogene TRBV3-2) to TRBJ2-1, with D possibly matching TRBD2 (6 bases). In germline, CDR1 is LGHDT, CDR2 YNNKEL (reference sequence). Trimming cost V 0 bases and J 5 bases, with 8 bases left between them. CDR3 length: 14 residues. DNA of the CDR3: TGTGCCAGCAGCCAAGAGGGACTTAACAATGAGCAGTTCTTC. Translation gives CASSQEGLNNEQFF.

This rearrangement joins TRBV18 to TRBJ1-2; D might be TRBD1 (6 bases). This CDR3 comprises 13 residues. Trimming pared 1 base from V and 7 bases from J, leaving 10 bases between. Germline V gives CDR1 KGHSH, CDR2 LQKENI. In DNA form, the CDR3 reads TGTGCCAGCTCACCACTAGGGGGATTTGGCTACACCTTC. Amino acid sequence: CASSPLGGFGYTF.

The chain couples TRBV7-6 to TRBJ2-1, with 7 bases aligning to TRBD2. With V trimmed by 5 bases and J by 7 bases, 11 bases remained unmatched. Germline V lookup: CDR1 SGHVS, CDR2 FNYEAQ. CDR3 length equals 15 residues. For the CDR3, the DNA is TGTGCCAGCAGCCCTGGCGGGACTAACAGGAATGAGCAGTTCTTC. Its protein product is CASSPGGTNRNEQFF.

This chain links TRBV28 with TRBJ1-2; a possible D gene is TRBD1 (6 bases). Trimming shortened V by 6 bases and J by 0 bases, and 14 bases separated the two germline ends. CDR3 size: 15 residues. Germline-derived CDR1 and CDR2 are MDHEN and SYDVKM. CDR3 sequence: CASSTLGAANYGYTF. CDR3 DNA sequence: TGTGCCAGCAGCACTCTGGGGGCCGCTAACTATGGCTACACCTTC.

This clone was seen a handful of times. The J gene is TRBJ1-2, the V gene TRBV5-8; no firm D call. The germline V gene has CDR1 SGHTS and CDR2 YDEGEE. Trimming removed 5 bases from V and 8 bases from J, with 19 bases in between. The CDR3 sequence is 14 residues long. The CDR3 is CASRHESGERGYTF. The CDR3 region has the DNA TGTGCCAGCAGGCACGAATCAGGCGAACGGGGCTACACCTTC.

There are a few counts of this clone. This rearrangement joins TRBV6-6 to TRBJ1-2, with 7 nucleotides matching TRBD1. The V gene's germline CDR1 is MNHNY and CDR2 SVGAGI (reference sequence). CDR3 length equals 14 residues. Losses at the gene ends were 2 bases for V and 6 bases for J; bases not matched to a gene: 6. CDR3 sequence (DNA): TGTGCCAGCAGTTACGGAGGGACAGACAATGGCTACACCTTC. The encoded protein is CASSYGGTDNGYTF.

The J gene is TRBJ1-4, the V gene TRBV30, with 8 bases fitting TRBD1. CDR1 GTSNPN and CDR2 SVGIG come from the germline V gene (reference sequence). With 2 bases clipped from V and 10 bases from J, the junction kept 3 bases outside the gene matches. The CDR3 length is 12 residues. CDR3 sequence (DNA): TGTGCCTGGAGTTACGGACAGGGAAAACTGTTTTTT. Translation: CAWSYGQGKLFF.

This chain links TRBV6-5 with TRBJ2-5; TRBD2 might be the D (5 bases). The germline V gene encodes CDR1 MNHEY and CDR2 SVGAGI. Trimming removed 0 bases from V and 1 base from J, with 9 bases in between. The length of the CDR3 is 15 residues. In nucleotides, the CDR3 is TGTGCCAGCAGTTACTCGTCTGCGGGCCAAGAGACCCAGTACTTC. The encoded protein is CASSYSSAGQETQYF.

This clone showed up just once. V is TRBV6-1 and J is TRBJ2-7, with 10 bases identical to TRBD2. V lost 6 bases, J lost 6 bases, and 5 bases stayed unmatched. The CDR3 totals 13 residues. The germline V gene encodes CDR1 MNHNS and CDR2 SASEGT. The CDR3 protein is CASSLLAGSEQYF. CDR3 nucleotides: TGTGCCAGCAGCCTACTAGCGGGATCCGAGCAGTACTTC.

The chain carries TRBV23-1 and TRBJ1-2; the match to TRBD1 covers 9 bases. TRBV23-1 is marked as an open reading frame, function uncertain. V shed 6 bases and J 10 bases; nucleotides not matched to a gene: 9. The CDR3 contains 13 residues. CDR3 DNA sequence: TGCGCCAGCAGCCGCTTACAGGGGGCGGTCTACACCTTC. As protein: CASSRLQGAVYTF.

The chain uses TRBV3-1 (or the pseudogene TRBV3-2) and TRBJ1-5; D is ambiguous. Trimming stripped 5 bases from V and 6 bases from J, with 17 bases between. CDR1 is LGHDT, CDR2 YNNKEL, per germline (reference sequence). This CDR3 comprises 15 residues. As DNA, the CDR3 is TGTGCCAGCAGCGTGGAGGGCGCGGCGGTTCAGCCCCAGCATTTT. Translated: CASSVEGAAVQPQHF.

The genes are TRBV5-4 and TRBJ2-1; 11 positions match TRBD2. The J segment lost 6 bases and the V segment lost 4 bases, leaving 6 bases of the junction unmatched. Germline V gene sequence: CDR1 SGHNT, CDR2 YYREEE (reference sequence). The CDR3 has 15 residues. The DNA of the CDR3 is TGTGCCAGCAGCCCAGCTGGGACTAGCGGCAATGAGCAGTTCTTC. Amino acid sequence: CASSPAGTSGNEQFF.

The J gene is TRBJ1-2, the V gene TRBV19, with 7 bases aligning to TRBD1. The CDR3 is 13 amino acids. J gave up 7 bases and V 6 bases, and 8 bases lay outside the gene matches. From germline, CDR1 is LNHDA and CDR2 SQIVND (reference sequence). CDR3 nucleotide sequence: TGTGCCAGTAGCCACGGACAGGTCGTTGGCTACACCTTC. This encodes CASSHGQVVGYTF.